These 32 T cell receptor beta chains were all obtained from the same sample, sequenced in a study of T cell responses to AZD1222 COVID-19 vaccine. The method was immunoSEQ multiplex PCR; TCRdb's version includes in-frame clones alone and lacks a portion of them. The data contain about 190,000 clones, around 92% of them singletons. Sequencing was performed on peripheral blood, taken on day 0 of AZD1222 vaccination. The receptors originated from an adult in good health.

The CDR3 region is CASRPAGGNTEAFF. For the CDR3, the DNA is TGCGCCAGCAGGCCGGCAGGGGGCAACACTGAAGCTTTCTTT. This chain links TRBV5-1 with TRBJ1-1, with 8 bases fitting TRBD1. Germline V lookup: CDR1 SGHRS, CDR2 YFSETQ. Trimming took 5 bases from V and 2 from J; bases not matched to a gene: 5. The CDR3 is 14 residues long.

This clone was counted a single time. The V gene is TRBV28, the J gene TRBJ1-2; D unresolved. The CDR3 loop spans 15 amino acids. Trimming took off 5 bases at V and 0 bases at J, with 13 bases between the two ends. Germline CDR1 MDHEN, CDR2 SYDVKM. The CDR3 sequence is CASSPASTSNYGYTF. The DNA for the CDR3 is TGTGCCAGCAGTCCGGCCAGTACCTCTAACTATGGCTACACCTTC.

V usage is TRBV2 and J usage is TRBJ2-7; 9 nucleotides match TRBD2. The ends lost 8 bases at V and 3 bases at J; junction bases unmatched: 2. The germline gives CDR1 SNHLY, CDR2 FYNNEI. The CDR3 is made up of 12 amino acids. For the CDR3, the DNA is TGTGCCAGCGGTAGCGGGAGCTACGAGCAGTACTTC. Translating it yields CASGSGSYEQYF.

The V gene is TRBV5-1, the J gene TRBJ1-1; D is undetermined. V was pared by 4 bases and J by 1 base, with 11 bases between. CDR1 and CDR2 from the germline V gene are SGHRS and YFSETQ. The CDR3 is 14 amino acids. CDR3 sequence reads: CASSPGRTNTEAFF. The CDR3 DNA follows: TGCGCCAGCAGCCCTGGACGGACGAACACTGAAGCTTTCTTT.

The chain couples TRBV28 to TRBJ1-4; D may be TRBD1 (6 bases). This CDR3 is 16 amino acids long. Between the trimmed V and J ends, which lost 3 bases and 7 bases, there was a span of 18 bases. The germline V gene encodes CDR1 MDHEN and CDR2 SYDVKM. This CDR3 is CASSFPRGGQGEKLFF. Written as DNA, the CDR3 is TGTGCCAGCAGTTTCCCCCGAGGGGGACAAGGTGAAAAACTGTTTTTT.

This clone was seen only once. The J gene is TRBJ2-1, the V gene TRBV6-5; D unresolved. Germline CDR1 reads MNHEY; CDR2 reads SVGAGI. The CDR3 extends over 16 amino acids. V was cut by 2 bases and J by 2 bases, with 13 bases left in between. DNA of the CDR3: TGTGCCAGCAGTTACAGTTGGACGGCACCCTACAATGAGCAGTTCTTC. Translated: CASSYSWTAPYNEQFF.

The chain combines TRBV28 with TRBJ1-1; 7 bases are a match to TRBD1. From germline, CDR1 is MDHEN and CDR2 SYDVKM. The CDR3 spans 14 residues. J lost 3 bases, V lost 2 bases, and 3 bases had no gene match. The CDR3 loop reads CASSLGTAYTEAFF. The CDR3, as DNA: TGTGCCAGCAGTTTAGGGACAGCTTACACTGAAGCTTTCTTT.

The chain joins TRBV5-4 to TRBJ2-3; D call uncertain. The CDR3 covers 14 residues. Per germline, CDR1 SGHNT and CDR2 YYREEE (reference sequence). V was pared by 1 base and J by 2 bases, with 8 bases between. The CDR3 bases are TGTGCCAGCAGCTTGAGCAGATACACAGATACGCAGTATTTT. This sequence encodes CASSLSRYTDTQYF.

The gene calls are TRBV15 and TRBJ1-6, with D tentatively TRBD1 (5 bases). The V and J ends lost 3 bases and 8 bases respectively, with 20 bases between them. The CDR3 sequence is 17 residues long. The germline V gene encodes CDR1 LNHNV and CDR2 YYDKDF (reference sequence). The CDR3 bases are TGTGCCACCAGCAGTAACGGTCAGGGTGGTTTCGATTCACCCCTCCACTTT. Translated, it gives CATSSNGQGGFDSPLHF.

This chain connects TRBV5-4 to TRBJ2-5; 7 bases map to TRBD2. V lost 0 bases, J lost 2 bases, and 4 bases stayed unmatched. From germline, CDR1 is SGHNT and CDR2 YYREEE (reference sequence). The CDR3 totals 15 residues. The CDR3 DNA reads TGTGCCAGCAGCTTGGGGTCTAGCGGACAAGAGACCCAGTACTTC. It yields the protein CASSLGSSGQETQYF.

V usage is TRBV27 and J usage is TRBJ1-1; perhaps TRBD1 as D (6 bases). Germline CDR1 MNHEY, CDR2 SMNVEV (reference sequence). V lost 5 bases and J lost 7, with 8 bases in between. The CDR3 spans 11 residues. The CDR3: CASSIQGEAFF. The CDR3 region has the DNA TGTGCCAGCAGTATACAGGGTGAAGCTTTCTTT.

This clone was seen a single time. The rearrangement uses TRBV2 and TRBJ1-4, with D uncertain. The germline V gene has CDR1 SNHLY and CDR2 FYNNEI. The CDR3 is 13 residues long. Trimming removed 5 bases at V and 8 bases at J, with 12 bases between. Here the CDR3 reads CASSREAREKLFF. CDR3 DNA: TGTGCCAGCAGTCGGGAGGCTAGAGAAAAACTGTTTTTT.

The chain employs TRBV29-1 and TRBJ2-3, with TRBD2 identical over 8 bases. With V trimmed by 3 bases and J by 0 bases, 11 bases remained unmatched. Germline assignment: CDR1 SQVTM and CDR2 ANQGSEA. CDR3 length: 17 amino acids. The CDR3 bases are TGCAGCGTTGACGACGGCGGGGGGTATTCTAGCACAGATACGCAGTATTTT. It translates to CSVDDGGGYSSTDTQYF.

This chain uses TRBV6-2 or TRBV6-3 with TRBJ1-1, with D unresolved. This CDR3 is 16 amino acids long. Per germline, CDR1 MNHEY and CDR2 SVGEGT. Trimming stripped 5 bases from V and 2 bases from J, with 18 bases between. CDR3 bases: TGTGCCAGCAGTGGCCCCCGCGGCGCGGCTAACACTGAAGCTTTCTTT. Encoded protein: CASSGPRGAANTEAFF.

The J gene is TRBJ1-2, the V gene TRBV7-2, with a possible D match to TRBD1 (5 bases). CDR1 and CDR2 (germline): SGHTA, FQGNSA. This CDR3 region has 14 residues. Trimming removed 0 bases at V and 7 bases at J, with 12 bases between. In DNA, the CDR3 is TGTGCCAGCAGCTTAGCGCAGAGGGGCCCTGGCTACACCTTC. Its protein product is CASSLAQRGPGYTF.

Here the CDR3 reads CASMDGGGYTGELFF. The CDR3, as DNA: TGTGCCAGCATGGATGGCGGGGGATACACCGGGGAGCTGTTTTTT. The genes are TRBV28 and TRBJ2-2, with 7 bases lining up with TRBD2. The junction had 8 bases not matched to a gene; V was cut back by 7 bases and J by 3 bases. CDR1 is MDHEN and CDR2 is SYDVKM in the germline V gene. The CDR3 runs to 15 residues.

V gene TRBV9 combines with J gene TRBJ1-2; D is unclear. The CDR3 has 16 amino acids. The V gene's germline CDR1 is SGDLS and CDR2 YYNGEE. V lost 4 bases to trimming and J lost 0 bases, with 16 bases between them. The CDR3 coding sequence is TGTGCCAGCAGCATAACGGACGGACTAACTAACTATGGCTACACCTTC. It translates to CASSITDGLTNYGYTF.

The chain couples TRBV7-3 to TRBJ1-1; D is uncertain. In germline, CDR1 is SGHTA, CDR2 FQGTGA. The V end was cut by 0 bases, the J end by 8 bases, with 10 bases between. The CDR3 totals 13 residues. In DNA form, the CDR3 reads TGTGCCAGCAGCTTAACAGAGGTTACCGAAGCTTTCTTT. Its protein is CASSLTEVTEAFF.

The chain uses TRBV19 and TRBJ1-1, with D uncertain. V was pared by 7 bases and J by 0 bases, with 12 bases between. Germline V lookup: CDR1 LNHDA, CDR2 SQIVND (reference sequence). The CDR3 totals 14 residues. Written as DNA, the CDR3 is TGTGCCAGTAACAACCGGGAATTGAACACTGAAGCTTTCTTT. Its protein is CASNNRELNTEAFF.

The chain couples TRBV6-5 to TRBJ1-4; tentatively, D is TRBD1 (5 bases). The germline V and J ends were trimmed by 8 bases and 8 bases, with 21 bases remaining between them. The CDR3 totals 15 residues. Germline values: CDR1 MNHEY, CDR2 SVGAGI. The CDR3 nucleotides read TGTGCCAGCCGTCGGGACTTCCGGGGGGTAGAAAAACTGTTTTTT. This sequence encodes CASRRDFRGVEKLFF.

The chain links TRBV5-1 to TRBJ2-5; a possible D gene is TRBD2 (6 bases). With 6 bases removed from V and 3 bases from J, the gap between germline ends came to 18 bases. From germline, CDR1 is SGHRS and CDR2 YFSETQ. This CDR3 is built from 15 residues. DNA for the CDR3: TGCGCCAGCACCCTCGGTGGGCGGGGTGAAGAGACCCAGTACTTC. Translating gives CASTLGGRGEETQYF.

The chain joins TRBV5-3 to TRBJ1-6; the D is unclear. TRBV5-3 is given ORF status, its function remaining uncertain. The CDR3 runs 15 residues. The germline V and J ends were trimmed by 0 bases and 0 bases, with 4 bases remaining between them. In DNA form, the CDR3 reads TGTGCCAGAAGCTTGGGCCTCTCCTATAATTCACCCCTCCACTTT. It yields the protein CARSLGLSYNSPLHF.

CDR3 nucleotides: TGCGCCAGCAGCTTCCGACAGGTTGACAACGAGCAGTACTTC. Residues: CASSFRQVDNEQYF. The chain joins TRBV4-1 to TRBJ2-7, with a tentative D call TRBD1 (6 bases). Trimming left V 5 bases short and J 5 bases short, with 16 bases between. The CDR3 is 14 residues long. CDR1 MGHRA and CDR2 YSYEKL come from the germline V gene.

The DNA of the CDR3 is TGTGCCAGCAGTGTGGACAGGGGGTGGGTCAAAAACATTCAGTACTTC. It translates to CASSVDRGWVKNIQYF. J is TRBJ2-4 and V is TRBV6-1; 10 bases fit TRBD1. The V gene's germline CDR1 is MNHNS and CDR2 SASEGT. CDR3 length: 16 amino acids. V shed 4 bases, J shed 3 bases, and the junction held 6 bases outside the gene matches.

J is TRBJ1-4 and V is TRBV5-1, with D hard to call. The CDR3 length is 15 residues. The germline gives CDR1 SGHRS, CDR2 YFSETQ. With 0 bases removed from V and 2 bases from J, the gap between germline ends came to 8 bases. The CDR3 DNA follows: TGCGCCAGCAGCTTGGCGAGGGCCACTAATGAAAAACTGTTTTTT. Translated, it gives CASSLARATNEKLFF.

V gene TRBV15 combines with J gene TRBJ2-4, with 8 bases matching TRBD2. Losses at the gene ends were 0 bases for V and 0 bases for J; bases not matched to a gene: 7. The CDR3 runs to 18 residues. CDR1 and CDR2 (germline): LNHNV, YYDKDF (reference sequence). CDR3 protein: CATSRDGGAAIAKNIQYF. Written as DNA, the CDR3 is TGTGCCACCAGCAGAGACGGGGGGGCGGCCATAGCCAAAAACATTCAGTACTTC.

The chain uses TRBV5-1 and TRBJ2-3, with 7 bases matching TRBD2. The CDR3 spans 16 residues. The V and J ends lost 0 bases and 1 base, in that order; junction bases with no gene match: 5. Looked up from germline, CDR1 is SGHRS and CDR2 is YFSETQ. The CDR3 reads CASSLERGQGTDTQYF. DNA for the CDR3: TGCGCCAGCAGCTTGGAGCGGGGTCAGGGCACAGATACGCAGTATTTT.

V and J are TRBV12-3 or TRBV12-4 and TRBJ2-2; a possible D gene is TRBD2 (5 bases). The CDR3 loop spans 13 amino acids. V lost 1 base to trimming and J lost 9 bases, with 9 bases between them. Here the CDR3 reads CASSLGTVRELFF. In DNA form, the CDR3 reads TGTGCCAGCAGTTTAGGGACTGTCCGGGAGCTGTTTTTT.

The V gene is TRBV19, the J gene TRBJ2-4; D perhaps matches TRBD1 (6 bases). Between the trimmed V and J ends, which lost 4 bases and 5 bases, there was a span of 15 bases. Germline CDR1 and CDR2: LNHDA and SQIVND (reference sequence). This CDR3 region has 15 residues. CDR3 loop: CASSTLQGWENIQYF. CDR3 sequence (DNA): TGTGCCAGTAGTACCCTACAGGGTTGGGAAAACATTCAGTACTTC.

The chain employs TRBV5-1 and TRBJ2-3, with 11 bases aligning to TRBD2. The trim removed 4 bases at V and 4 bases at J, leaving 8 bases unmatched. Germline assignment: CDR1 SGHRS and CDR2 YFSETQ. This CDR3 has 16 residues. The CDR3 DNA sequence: TGCGCCAGCAGCCCAAACCCGGGACTAGCGGCAGATACGCAGTATTTT. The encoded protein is CASSPNPGLAADTQYF.

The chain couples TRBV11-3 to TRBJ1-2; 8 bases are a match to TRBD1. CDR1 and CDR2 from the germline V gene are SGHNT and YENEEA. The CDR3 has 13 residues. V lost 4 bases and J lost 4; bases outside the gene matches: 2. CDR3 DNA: TGTGCCAGCAGCTCCGACAGGGGCTATGGCTACACCTTC. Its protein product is CASSSDRGYGYTF.

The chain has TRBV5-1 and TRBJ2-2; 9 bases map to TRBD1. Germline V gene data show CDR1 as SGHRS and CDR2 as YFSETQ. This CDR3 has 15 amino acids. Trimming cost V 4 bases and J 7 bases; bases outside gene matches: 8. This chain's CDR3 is CASSPGTGLIGELFF. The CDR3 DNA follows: TGCGCCAGCAGCCCCGGGACAGGGTTGATCGGGGAGCTGTTTTTT.